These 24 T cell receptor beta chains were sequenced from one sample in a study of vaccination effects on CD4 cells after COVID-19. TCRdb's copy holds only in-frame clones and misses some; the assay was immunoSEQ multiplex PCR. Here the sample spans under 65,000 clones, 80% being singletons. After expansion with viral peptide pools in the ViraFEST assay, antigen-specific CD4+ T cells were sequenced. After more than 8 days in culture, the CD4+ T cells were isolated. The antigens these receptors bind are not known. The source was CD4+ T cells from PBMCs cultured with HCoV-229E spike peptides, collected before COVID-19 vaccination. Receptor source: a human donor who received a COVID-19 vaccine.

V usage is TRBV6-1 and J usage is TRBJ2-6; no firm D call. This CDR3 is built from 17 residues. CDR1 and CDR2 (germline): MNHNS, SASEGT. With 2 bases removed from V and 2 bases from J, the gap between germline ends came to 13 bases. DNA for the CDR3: TGTGCCAGCAGTGAATGGTCAACCGACGCTGGGGCCAACGTCCTGACTTTC. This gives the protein CASSEWSTDAGANVLTF.

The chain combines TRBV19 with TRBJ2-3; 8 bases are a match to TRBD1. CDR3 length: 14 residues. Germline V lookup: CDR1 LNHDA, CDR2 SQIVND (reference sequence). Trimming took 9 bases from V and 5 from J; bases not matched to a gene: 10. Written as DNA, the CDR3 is TGTGCCAGCCAACAGGGGACAGGAGTAGATACGCAGTATTTT. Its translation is CASQQGTGVDTQYF.

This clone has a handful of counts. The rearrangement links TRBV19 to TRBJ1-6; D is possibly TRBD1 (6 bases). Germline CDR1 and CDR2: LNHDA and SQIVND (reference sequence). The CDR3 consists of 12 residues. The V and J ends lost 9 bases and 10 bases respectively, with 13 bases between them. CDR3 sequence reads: CARPRGGSPLHF. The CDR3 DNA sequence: TGTGCCAGGCCAAGGGGGGGGTCACCCCTCCACTTT.

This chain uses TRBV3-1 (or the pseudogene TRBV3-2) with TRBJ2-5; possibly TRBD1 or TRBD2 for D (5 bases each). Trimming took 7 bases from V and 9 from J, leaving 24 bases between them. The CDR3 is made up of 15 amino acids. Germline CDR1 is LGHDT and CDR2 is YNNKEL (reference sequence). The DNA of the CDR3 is TGTGCCAGCACCATCGATGGGACGACCATGCGATCCCAGTACTTC. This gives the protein CASTIDGTTMRSQYF.

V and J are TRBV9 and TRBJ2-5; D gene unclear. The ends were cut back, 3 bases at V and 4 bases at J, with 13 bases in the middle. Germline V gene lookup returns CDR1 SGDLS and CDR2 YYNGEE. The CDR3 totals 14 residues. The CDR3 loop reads CASSGTPNTETQYF. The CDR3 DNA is TGTGCCAGCAGCGGGACCCCTAACACAGAGACCCAGTACTTC.

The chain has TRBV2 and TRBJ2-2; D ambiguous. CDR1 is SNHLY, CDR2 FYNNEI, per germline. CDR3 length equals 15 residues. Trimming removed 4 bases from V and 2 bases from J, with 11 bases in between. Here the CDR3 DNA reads TGTGCCAGCAGTGGGATGTCCGGAAACACCGGGGAGCTGTTTTTT. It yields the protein CASSGMSGNTGELFF.

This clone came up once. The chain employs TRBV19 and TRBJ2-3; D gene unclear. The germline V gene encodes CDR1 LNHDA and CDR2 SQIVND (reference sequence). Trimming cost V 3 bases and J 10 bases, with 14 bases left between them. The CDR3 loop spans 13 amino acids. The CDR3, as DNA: TGTGCCAGTAGTATGGGCTTCGGCCGCTCGCAGTATTTT. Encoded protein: CASSMGFGRSQYF.

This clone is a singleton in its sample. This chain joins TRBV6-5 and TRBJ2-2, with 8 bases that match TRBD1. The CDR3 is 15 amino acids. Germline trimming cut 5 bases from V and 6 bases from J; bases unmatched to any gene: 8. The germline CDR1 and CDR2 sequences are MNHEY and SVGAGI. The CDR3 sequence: CASSRQGFSAGELFF. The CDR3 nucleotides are TGTGCCAGCAGTAGACAGGGGTTTTCGGCCGGGGAGCTGTTTTTT.

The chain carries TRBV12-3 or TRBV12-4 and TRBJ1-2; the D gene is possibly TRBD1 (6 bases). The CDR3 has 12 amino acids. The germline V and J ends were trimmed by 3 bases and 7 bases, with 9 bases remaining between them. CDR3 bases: TGTGCCAGCAGTTTCTCGGGGGCTGGCTACACCTTC. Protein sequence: CASSFSGAGYTF.

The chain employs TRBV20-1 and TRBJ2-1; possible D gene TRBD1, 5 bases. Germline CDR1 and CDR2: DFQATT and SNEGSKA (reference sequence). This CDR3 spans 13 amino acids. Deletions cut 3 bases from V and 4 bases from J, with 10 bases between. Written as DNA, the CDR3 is TGCAGTGCTAGTGGCAGGGCGTACAATGAGCAGTTCTTC. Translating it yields CSASGRAYNEQFF.

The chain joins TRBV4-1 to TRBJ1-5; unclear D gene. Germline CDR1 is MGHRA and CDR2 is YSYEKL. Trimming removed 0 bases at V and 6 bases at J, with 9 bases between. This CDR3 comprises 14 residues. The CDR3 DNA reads TGCGCCAGCAGCCAAGATCGGTCAGGTCAGCCCCAGCATTTT. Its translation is CASSQDRSGQPQHF.

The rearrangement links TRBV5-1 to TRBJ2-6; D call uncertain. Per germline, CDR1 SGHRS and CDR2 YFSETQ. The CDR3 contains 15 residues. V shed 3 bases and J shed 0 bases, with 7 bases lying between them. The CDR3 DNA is TGCGCCAGCAGCTGGTTGGACTCTGGGGCCAACGTCCTGACTTTC. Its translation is CASSWLDSGANVLTF.

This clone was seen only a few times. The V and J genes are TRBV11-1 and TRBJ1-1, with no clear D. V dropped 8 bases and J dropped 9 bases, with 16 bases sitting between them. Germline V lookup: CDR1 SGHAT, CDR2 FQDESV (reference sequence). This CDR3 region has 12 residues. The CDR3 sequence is CASASRDGQAFF. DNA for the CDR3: TGTGCCAGCGCCTCTCGAGATGGGCAAGCTTTCTTT. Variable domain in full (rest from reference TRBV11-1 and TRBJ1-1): EAEVAQSPRYKITEKSQAVAFWCDPISGHATLYWYRQILGQGPELLVQFQDESVVDDSQLPKDRFSAERLKGVDSTLKIQPAELGDSAMYLCASASRDGQAFFGQGTRLTVV.

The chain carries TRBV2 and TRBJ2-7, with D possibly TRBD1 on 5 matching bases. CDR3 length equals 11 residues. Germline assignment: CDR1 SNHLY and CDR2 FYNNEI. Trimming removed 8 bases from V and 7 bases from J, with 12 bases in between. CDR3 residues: CASGTGAEQYV. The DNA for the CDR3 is TGTGCCAGCGGCACAGGAGCAGAGCAGTACGTC.

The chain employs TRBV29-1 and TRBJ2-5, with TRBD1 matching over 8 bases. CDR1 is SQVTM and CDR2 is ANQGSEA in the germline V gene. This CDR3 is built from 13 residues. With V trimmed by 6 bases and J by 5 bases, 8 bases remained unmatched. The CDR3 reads CSVRAGGSETQYF. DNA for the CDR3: TGCAGCGTACGGGCAGGGGGCAGCGAGACCCAGTACTTC.

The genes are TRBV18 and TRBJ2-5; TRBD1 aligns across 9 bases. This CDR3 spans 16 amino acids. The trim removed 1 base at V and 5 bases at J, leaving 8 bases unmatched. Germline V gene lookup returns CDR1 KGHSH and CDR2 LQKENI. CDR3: CASSPRGQGKRETQYF. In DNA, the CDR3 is TGTGCCAGCTCACCACGGGGACAGGGTAAACGGGAGACCCAGTACTTC.

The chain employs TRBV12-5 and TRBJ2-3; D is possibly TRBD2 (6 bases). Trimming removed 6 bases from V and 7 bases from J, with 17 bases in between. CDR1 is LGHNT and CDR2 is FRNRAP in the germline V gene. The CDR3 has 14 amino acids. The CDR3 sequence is CASGLGGQDNTQYF. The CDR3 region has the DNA TGTGCTAGTGGCCTCGGGGGTCAGGATAATACGCAGTATTTT. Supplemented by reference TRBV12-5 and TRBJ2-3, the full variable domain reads DARVTQTPRHKVTEMGQEVTMRCQPILGHNTVFWYRQTMMQGLELLAYFRNRAPLDDSGMPKDRFSAEMPDATLATLKIQPSEPRDSAVYFCASGLGGQDNTQYFGPGTRLTVL.

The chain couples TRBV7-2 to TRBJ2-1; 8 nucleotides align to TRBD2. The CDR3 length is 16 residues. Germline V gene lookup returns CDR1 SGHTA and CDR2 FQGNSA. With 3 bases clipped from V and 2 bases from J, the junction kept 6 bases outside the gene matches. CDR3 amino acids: CASSLRGGGTYNEQFF. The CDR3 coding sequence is TGTGCCAGCAGCTTGAGGGGCGGGGGGACCTACAATGAGCAGTTCTTC.

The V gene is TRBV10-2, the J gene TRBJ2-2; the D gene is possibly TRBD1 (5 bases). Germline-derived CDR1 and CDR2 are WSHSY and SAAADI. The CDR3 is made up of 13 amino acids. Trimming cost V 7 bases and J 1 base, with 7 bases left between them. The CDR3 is CASTGKNTGELFF. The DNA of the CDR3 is TGCGCCAGCACAGGGAAGAACACCGGGGAGCTGTTTTTT.

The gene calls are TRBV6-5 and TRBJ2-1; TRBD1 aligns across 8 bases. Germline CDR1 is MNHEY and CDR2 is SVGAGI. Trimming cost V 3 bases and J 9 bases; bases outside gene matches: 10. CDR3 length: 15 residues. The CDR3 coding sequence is TGTGCCAGCAGTTATAAAGGACAGGGAGCCGGTGAGCAGTTCTTC. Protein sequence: CASSYKGQGAGEQFF.

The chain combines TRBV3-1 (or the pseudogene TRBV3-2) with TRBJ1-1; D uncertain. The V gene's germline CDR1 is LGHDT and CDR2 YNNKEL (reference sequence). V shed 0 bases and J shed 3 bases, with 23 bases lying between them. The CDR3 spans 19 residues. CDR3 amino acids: CASSQEKCGGLDEYTEAFF. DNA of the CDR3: TGTGCCAGCAGCCAAGAAAAATGTGGAGGGCTGGATGAGTACACTGAAGCTTTCTTT.

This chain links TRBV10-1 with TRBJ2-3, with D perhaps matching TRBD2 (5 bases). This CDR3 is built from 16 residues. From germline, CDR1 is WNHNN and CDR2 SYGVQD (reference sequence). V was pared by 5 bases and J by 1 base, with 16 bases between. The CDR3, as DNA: TGCGCCAGCAGTAAAGGCAGAGGGATCGGCACAGATACGCAGTATTTT. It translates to CASSKGRGIGTDTQYF.

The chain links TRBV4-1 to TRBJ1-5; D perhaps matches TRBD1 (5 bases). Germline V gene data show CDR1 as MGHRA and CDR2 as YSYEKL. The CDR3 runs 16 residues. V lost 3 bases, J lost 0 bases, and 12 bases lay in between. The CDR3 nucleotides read TGCGCCAGCAGCCAGAGACAGTCTGATAGCAATCAGCCCCAGCATTTT. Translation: CASSQRQSDSNQPQHF.

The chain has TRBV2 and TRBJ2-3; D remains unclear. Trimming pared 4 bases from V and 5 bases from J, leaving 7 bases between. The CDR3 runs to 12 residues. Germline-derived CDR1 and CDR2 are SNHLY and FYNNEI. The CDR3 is CASSGRRDTQYF. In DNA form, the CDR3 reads TGTGCCAGCAGTGGAAGGCGAGATACGCAGTATTTT.